Listed here are 16 T cell receptor beta chains from one sample, sequenced in a study of PD-1 blockade in classical Hodgkin lymphoma. Libraries were prepared by immunoSEQ multiplex PCR; TCRdb keeps only in-frame clonotypes and omits some of them. The table shows over 25,000 clones, with approximately 94% occurring only once. Regarding time point: newly diagnosed, previously untreated cHL patient sample. The sample comprised peripheral blood mononuclear cells (PBMCs). Receptors were obtained from a human donor with classical Hodgkin lymphoma.

In this sample, this clone turned up a few times. V and J are TRBV29-1 and TRBJ1-1, with D possibly TRBD1 on 6 matching bases. This CDR3 is 11 amino acids long. CDR1 is SQVTM and CDR2 is ANQGSEA in the germline V gene. V was shortened by 2 bases and J by 11 bases, with 12 bases between the two germline ends. The CDR3 reads CSVETGHRAFF. For the CDR3, the DNA is TGCAGCGTTGAAACGGGACATAGGGCTTTCTTT.

The V and J genes are TRBV10-3 and TRBJ1-1; 7 bases fit TRBD1. This CDR3 has 14 residues. Germline V CDR1 and CDR2: ENHRY, SYGVKD. The trim removed 7 bases at V and 5 bases at J, leaving 10 bases unmatched. CDR3 sequence (DNA): TGTGCCATCACCGCCGGAGGGGGCGGGACTGAAGCTTTCTTT. Translating gives CAITAGGGGTEAFF.

The V gene is TRBV11-2, the J gene TRBJ1-1, with 8 nucleotides matching TRBD1. This CDR3 comprises 16 residues. The V and J ends lost 5 bases and 0 bases, in that order; junction bases with no gene match: 8. CDR1 SGHAT and CDR2 FQNNGV come from the germline V gene. The CDR3 region has the DNA TGTGCCAGCAGCACCCGACAGGGGACGGTGAACACTGAAGCTTTCTTT. This codes for CASSTRQGTVNTEAFF.

V is TRBV18 and J is TRBJ2-1, with 9 bases that match TRBD2. The V and J ends lost 1 base and 6 bases, in that order; junction bases with no gene match: 4. The CDR3 loop spans 15 amino acids. In germline, CDR1 is KGHSH, CDR2 LQKENI. CDR3 sequence: CASSPQRGELNEQFF. CDR3 bases: TGTGCCAGCTCACCACAGCGGGGGGAACTCAATGAGCAGTTCTTC.

This chain joins TRBV7-6 and TRBJ1-2; D call uncertain. V lost 5 bases and J lost 5, with 12 bases in between. This CDR3 region has 13 residues. The germline V gene has CDR1 SGHVS and CDR2 FNYEAQ. The CDR3 here is CASSAEGLYGYTF. CDR3 in DNA: TGTGCCAGCAGCGCGGAAGGGCTATATGGCTACACCTTC.

V usage is TRBV4-2 and J usage is TRBJ2-2; D unclear. The germline V gene encodes CDR1 LGHNA and CDR2 YNFKEQ. The CDR3 has 15 amino acids. V lost 0 bases to trimming and J lost 6 bases, with 11 bases between them. The DNA for the CDR3 is TGTGCCAGCAGCCAAGAAGAGGTCCAGGCCGGGGAGCTGTTTTTT. Protein product: CASSQEEVQAGELFF.

As DNA, the CDR3 is TGCAGCGGCAGAGGGCGTGGGTACGAGCAGTACTTC. It encodes CSGRGRGYEQYF. The chain couples TRBV29-1 to TRBJ2-7; a possible D gene is TRBD2 (5 bases). Trimming cost V 7 bases and J 4 bases, with 14 bases left between them. CDR1 and CDR2 (germline): SQVTM, ANQGSEA. This CDR3 comprises 12 residues.

The V gene is TRBV7-9, the J gene TRBJ2-7, with D uncertain. This CDR3 spans 13 amino acids. Looked up from germline, CDR1 is SEHNR and CDR2 is FQNEAQ (reference sequence). Trimming pared 1 base from V and 5 bases from J, leaving 9 bases between. The CDR3 sequence is CASSLEGKDEQYF. In nucleotides, the CDR3 is TGTGCCAGCAGCTTAGAGGGTAAAGACGAGCAGTACTTC.

The J gene is TRBJ1-5, the V gene TRBV6-1; D is unresolved. CDR1 is MNHNS and CDR2 is SASEGT in the germline V gene. The V and J ends lost 8 bases and 6 bases respectively, with 14 bases between them. This CDR3 comprises 13 residues. This CDR3 reads CASSRTVGQPQHF. DNA of the CDR3: TGTGCCAGCTCACGAACCGTGGGTCAGCCCCAGCATTTT.

The V gene is TRBV27, the J gene TRBJ1-5; D unresolved. The germline CDR1 and CDR2 sequences are MNHEY and SMNVEV (reference sequence). The CDR3 loop spans 15 amino acids. V dropped 7 bases and J dropped 3 bases, with 16 bases sitting between them. CDR3 residues: CASTPFPGDNQPQHF. DNA of the CDR3: TGTGCCAGCACGCCGTTTCCGGGAGACAATCAGCCCCAGCATTTT.

The J gene is TRBJ1-2, the V gene TRBV25-1, with 10 nucleotides matching TRBD1. Germline assignment: CDR1 MGHDK and CDR2 SYGVNS. The CDR3 consists of 14 residues. V dropped 6 bases and J dropped 5; count of bases not matched to a gene: 6. The CDR3 region is CASRGDRGFYGYTF. CDR3 in DNA: TGTGCCAGCAGAGGGGACAGGGGTTTTTATGGCTACACCTTC.

The genes are TRBV10-1 and TRBJ2-3; 11 bases are shared with TRBD2. Trimming at V came to 7 bases and at J to 5 bases, leaving 8 bases not matched to a gene. Germline CDR1 reads WNHNN; CDR2 reads SYGVQD (reference sequence). The CDR3 is 15 residues long. CDR3 loop: CASKTSGRAKDTQYF. Here the CDR3 DNA reads TGCGCCAGCAAAACTAGCGGGAGAGCAAAAGATACGCAGTATTTT.

V gene TRBV20-1 combines with J gene TRBJ1-1; D possibly corresponds to TRBD1 (5 bases). This CDR3 is 11 amino acids long. CDR1 and CDR2 from the germline V gene are DFQATT and SNEGSKA (reference sequence). V lost 5 bases to trimming and J lost 11 bases, with 15 bases between them. This chain's CDR3 is CSAVGHGRAFF. The CDR3 DNA is TGCAGTGCTGTCGGACACGGTAGGGCTTTCTTT.

Note on this clone: The junction departs from germline at one end; a sequencing error may be responsible. The chain has TRBV6-6 and TRBJ1-1; D is unresolved. In germline, CDR1 is MNHNY, CDR2 SVGAGI (reference sequence). The CDR3 consists of 14 residues. The CDR3 spells CASSYSGWRTEALF. DNA of the CDR3: TGTGCCAGCAGTTACTCGGGATGGCGTACTGAAGCTCTCTTT.

This chain joins TRBV5-1 and TRBJ1-3; tentative D call: TRBD1 (5 bases). Germline V lookup: CDR1 SGHRS, CDR2 YFSETQ. V was trimmed by 0 bases and J by 1 base, leaving 11 bases between them. CDR3 length: 16 residues. CDR3 sequence (DNA): TGCGCCAGCAGCTTGGGGGCCCGGGGGTCTGGAAACACCATATATTTT. Residues: CASSLGARGSGNTIYF.

This chain links TRBV18 with TRBJ1-1; D is unresolved. CDR1 is KGHSH, CDR2 LQKENI, per germline. The CDR3 covers 14 residues. V was clipped by 1 base and J by 3 bases, with 9 bases between them. The CDR3 loop reads CASSPQGMDTEAFF. The CDR3 bases are TGTGCCAGCTCACCACAAGGGATGGACACTGAAGCTTTCTTT.